The sequence of this T cell receptor (beta chain) was determined in a study of T cell changes during pregnancy in multiple sclerosis. Clones were sequenced by immunoSEQ multiplex PCR, and TCRdb holds only the in-frame ones, with some missing. This sample carries some 69,000 clones, 85% to 95% of them seen once, and the ten largest clones take approximately 2%. The V gene end was trimmed by 0 bases and the J gene end by 2 bases; junction bases not matched to a gene: 3. Per the germline V gene, CDR1 is LNHNV and CDR2 is YYDKDF (reference sequence). The CDR3 length is 15 residues. Sequencing used peripheral blood, obtained in the second trimester of pregnancy. The TCR was taken from a female donor in good health, enrolled as a control in a pregnancy study. The J gene is TRBJ2-7, the V gene TRBV15; TRBD1 matches 8 bases. CDR3 coding DNA: TGTGCCACCAGCAGAGAAACAGGGGGTACCTACGAGCAGTACTTC. Its translation: CATSRETGGTYEQYF.